This T cell receptor beta chain appears in the sequencing data of a study of blood T cell repertoires in COVID-19. Germline CDR1 is SGHVS and CDR2 is FQNEAQ. This CDR3 is built from 15 residues. V lost 5 bases to trimming and J lost 4 bases, with 17 bases between them. The table came from immunoSEQ multiplex PCR; TCRdb's copy has only in-frame clones and leaves some out. This table holds 150,000 to 200,000 clones, around 86% found once. This TCR derives from a man aged 18 to 30 with acute or convalescent COVID-19. The J gene is TRBJ1-2, the V gene TRBV7-8; TRBD1 is a possible D gene (6 bases). Sequencing input: peripheral blood. The chain's CDR3 is CASSRDIGLIYGYTF. For the CDR3, the DNA is TGTGCCAGCAGCCGGGACATCGGCCTTATCTATGGCTACACCTTC.